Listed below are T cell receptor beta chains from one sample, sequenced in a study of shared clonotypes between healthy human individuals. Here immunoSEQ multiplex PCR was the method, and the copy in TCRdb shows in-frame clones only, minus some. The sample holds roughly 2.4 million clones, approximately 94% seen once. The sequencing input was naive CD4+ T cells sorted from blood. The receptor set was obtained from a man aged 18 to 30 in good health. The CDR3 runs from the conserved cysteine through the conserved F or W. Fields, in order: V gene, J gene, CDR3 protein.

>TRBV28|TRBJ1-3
CASGLSQLSSGNTIYF
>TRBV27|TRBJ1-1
CASSLFEDTEAFF
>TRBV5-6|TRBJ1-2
CASSLTTVGFNGYTF
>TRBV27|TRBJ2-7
CASSRRDLSYEQYF
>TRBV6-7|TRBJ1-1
CASSMGHAATEAFF
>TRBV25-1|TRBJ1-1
CASSEFPGLNTEAFF
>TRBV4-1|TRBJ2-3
CASSQDILAVASTDTQYF
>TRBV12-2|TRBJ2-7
CASRWGEEIYEQYF
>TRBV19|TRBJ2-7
CASSKGQLYEQYF
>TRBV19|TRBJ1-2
CASSSTGGSYGYTF
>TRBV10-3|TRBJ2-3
CAISAGTPSTDTQYF
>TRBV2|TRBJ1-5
CASSEEWAVERPQHF
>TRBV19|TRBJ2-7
CASRKSAGDSYEQYF
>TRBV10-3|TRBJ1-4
CAISESTGTGYSEKLFF
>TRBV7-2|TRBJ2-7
CASSLNGGLAYEQYF
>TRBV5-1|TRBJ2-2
CASSLGQGPGELFF
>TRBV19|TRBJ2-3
CASSINRALTDTQYF
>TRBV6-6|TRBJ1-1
CASSLTENTEAFF
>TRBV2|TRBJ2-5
CAGPQQGAKETQYF
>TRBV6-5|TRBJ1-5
CASIQTANQPQHF
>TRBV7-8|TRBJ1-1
CASSPRDRFTPEAFF
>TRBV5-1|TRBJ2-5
CASSLEGPQYF
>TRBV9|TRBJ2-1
CASSVVVGVYNEQFF
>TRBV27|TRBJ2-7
CASSLMGLTYEQYF
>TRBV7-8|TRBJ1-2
CASSLGGQHNYGYTF
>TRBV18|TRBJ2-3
CASSPPTRGQYTDTQYF
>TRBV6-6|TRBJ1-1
CASSYGGRETEAFF
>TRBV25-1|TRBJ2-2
CASSESLGQGRTGELFF
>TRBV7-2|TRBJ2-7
CASSSHSYEQYF
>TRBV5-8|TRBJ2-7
CASSLEAGPYEQYF
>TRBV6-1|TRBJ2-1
CASSEVGLVDEQFF
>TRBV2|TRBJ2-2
CASSLSRGTNTGELFF
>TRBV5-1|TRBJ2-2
CASSPLGGRENGELFF
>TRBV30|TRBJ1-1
CAWSAQGIETFF
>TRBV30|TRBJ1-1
CACLGIGNTEAFF
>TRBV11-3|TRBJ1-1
CASSSARDTEAFF
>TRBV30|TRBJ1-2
CAWSRVENGYTF
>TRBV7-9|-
CASSRWDRGPYEQYF
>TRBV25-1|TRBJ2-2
CASSPSLGTGGLGELFF
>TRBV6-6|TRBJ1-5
CATREQGGQPQHF
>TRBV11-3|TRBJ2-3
CASSLGTGTSTDTQYF
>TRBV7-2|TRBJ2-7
CASSLGRGYEQYF